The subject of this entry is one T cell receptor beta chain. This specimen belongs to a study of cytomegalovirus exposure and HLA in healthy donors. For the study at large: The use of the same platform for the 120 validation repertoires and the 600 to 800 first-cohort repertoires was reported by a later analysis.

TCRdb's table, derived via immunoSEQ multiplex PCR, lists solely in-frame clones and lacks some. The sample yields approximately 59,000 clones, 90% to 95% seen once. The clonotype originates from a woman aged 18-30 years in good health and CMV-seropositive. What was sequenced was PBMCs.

The CDR3: CATSLFGSFGEKLFF. The CDR3 DNA reads as TGTGCCACCAGCCTTTTCGGGAGTTTTGGGGAAAAACTGTTTTTT. This chain joins TRBV15 and TRBJ1-4, with D hard to call. The germline V and J ends were trimmed by 5 bases and 8 bases, with 18 bases remaining between them. The CDR3 has 15 amino acids. Germline V gives CDR1 LNHNV, CDR2 YYDKDF (reference sequence).